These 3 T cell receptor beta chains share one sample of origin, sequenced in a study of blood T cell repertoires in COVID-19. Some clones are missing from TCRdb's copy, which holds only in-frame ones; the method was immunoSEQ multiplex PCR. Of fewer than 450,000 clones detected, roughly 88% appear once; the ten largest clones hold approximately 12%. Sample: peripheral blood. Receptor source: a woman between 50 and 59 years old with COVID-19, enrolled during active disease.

DNA for the CDR3: TGTGCCAGCAGCTTCAGGGTATCGGGGGAGCTGTTTTTT. Residues: CASSFRVSGELFF. V and J are TRBV11-3 and TRBJ2-2; D perhaps matches TRBD1 (5 bases). The CDR3 extends over 13 amino acids. Trimming shortened V by 3 bases and J by 8 bases, and 10 bases separated the two germline ends. The germline V gene encodes CDR1 SGHNT and CDR2 YENEEA.

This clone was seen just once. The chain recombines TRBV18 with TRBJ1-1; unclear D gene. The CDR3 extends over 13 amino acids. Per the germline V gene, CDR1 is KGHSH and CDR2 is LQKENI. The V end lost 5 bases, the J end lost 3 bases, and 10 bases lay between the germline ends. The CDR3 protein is CASSSYHDTEAFF. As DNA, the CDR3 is TGTGCCAGCTCATCCTATCATGACACTGAAGCTTTCTTT.

The CDR3 spells CASTTGREADTQYF. The CDR3, as DNA: TGCGCCAGCACCACGGGACGGGAGGCAGATACGCAGTATTTT. This chain links TRBV23-1 with TRBJ2-3; TRBD2 agrees at 7 bases. TRBV23-1 is given ORF status, its function remaining uncertain. The CDR3 covers 14 residues. The ends lost 7 bases at V and 4 bases at J; junction bases unmatched: 8.